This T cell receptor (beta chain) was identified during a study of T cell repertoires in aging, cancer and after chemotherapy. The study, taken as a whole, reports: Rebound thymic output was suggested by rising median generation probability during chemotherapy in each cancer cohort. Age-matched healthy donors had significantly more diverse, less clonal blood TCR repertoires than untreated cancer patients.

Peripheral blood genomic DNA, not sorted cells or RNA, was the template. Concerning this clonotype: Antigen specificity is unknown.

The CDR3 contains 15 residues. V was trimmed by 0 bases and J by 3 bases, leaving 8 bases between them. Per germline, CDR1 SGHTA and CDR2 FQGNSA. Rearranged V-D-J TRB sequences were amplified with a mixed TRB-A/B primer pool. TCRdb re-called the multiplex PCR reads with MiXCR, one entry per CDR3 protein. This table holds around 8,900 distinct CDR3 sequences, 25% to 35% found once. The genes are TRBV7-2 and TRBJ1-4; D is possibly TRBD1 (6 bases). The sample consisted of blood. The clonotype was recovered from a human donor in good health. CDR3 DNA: TGTGCCAGCAGCTTAGCCCAGGGGTCTAATGAAAAACTGTTTTTT. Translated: CASSLAQGSNEKLFF. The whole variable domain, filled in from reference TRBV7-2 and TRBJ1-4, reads GAGVSQSPSNKVTEKGKDVELRCDPISGHTALYWYRQSLGQGLEFLIYFQGNSAPDKSGLPSDRFSAERTGGSVSTLTIQRTQQEDSAVYLCASSLAQGSNEKLFFGSGTQLSVL.